These 10 T cell receptor beta chains share one sample of origin, sequenced in a study of CD8 T cells in ankylosing spondylitis (dated by TCRdb to 2016 to 2017). To prepare the library, 5' RACE was applied. TCRdb lists the instrument as Illumina HiSeq 2500. TCRdb passed the public sequencing reads through fastp at Q25 and MiXCR, retaining productive beta sequences. Each entry merges the rows of one CDR3 protein and shows their most common DNA and genes. The sample data list about 69,000 distinct CDR3 sequences, and over 4% of these were observed just once. Of the sample, 2% to 2.5% falls within the top ten clones. Sequenced: blood, either unsorted or a sorted T cell fraction (not recorded which). These receptors came from a male donor with ankylosing spondylitis or in good health (not recorded which).

Many counts were recorded for this clonotype. This rearrangement joins TRBV20-1 to TRBJ1-6; 8 nucleotides agree with TRBD1. V gave up 5 bases and J gave up 6 bases; unmatched junction bases: 6. Germline CDR1 DFQATT, CDR2 SNEGSKA (reference sequence). This CDR3 region has 14 residues. The CDR3 region is CSADGQGSNSPLHF. The CDR3 region has the DNA TGCAGTGCTGACGGACAGGGAAGTAATTCACCCCTCCACTTT.

This clonotype was counted ten times or more. The chain is built from TRBV4-1 and TRBJ1-1; the D is unclear. V dropped 2 bases and J dropped 2 bases, with 9 bases sitting between them. Germline V gene data show CDR1 as MGHRA and CDR2 as YSYEKL. CDR3 length: 14 residues. CDR3 nucleotides: TGCGCCAGCAGCCAACCCATACTCAACACTGAAGCTTTCTTT. Residues: CASSQPILNTEAFF.

This clonotype was observed many times. The V call is TRBV5-1, the J call TRBJ1-2; TRBD1 matches 9 bases. The trim removed 1 base at V and 5 bases at J, leaving 3 bases unmatched. The CDR3 spans 14 residues. The V gene's germline CDR1 is SGHRS and CDR2 YFSETQ. The CDR3 DNA follows: TGCGCCAGCAGCTTGCGACAGGGGGAGTATGGCTACACCTTC. Protein sequence: CASSLRQGEYGYTF.

This clonotype was seen at least ten times. This CDR3 is CASSERGEKLFF. The CDR3 nucleotides are TGCGCCAGCAGCGAAAGGGGTGAAAAACTGTTTTTT. The chain is built from TRBV4-3 and TRBJ1-4; perhaps TRBD1 as D (5 bases). Germline lookup yields CDR1 LGHNA and CDR2 YSLEER. V shed 5 bases and J shed 7 bases, with 8 bases lying between them. This CDR3 contains 12 residues.

This clonotype was observed at least ten times. The chain combines TRBV12-3 or TRBV12-4 with TRBJ2-3, with D maybe TRBD1 (5 bases). The CDR3 loop spans 15 amino acids. V was shortened by 7 bases and J by 0 bases, with 14 bases between the two germline ends. The CDR3: CASTLGAASTDTQYF. DNA of the CDR3: TGTGCCAGCACCCTAGGGGCAGCTAGCACAGATACGCAGTATTTT.

The CDR3 DNA follows: TGTGCCAGCAGCTTAAGGAGACAGGGGGCAGCTAATGAAAAACTGTTTTTT. It codes for CASSLRRQGAANEKLFF. The chain has TRBV7-2 and TRBJ1-4; 10 nucleotides align to TRBD1. With V trimmed by 2 bases and J by 3 bases, 6 bases remained unmatched. CDR3 length equals 17 residues. Per the germline V gene, CDR1 is SGHTA and CDR2 is FQGNSA.

There are many counts of this clonotype. The chain is built from TRBV5-1 and TRBJ2-1; 10 nucleotides line up with TRBD1. Germline lookup yields CDR1 SGHRS and CDR2 YFSETQ. This CDR3 contains 15 residues. Trimming cost V 2 bases and J 3 bases; bases outside gene matches: 2. The CDR3 spells CASSFGQGVYNEQFF. CDR3 DNA sequence: TGCGCCAGCAGCTTTGGACAGGGGGTCTACAATGAGCAGTTCTTC.

This clonotype was counted many times. The chain uses TRBV7-9 and TRBJ1-6; the D gene is possibly TRBD1 (5 bases). Germline CDR1 is SEHNR and CDR2 is FQNEAQ (reference sequence). The ends were cut back, 3 bases at V and 9 bases at J, with 12 bases in the middle. This CDR3 is built from 14 residues. The CDR3 DNA follows: TGTGCCAGCAGCTTTGAGGGGAAGGGTTCACCCCTCCACTTT. This sequence encodes CASSFEGKGSPLHF.

This clonotype was seen repeatedly, ten times or more. The chain is built from TRBV24-1 and TRBJ2-3, with 8 positions matching TRBD2. Per germline, CDR1 KGHDR and CDR2 SFDVKD. The CDR3 has 19 amino acids. The junction had 17 bases not matched to a gene; V was cut back by 5 bases and J by 2 bases. The CDR3 coding sequence is TGTGCCACCAGTGCCCAGAGGTGGCAACCGGGAGGGGTCACAGATACGCAGTATTTT. Amino acids: CATSAQRWQPGGVTDTQYF.

By its share, this clonotype is medium-sized. The chain employs TRBV6-5 and TRBJ2-7, with TRBD1 matching over 7 bases. With 4 bases clipped from V and 4 bases from J, the junction kept 1 base outside the gene matches. The germline CDR1 and CDR2 sequences are MNHEY and SVGAGI. This CDR3 is built from 12 residues. The CDR3 protein is CASSWTGYEQYF. Here the CDR3 DNA reads TGTGCCAGCAGTTGGACAGGATACGAGCAGTACTTC.